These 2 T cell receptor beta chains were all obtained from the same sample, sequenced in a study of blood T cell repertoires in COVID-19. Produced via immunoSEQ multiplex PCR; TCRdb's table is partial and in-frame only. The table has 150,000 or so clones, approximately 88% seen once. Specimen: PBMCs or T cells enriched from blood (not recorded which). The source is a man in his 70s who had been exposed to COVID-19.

As DNA, the CDR3 is TGTGCCAGCAGTCGTGGACAGGTACTCTCCTACGAGCAGTACTTC. This codes for CASSRGQVLSYEQYF. V usage is TRBV6-6 and J usage is TRBJ2-7, with 7 bases aligning to TRBD1. The germline CDR1 and CDR2 sequences are MNHNY and SVGAGI (reference sequence). Trimming cost V 5 bases and J 0 bases; bases outside gene matches: 7. The CDR3 totals 15 residues.

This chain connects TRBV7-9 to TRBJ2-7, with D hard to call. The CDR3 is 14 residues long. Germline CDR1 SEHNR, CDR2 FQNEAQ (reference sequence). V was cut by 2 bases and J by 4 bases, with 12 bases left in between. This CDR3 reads CASSLWSAPYEQYF. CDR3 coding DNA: TGTGCCAGCAGCTTATGGTCAGCGCCGTACGAGCAGTACTTC.